This TCR beta chain was profiled in a study of blood T cell repertoires in COVID-19. Study overall: The samples span acute and convalescent COVID-19 from the United States, Italy and Spain. T cells, B-cell-depleted T cells, or PBMCs provided the cDNA or gDNA that served as material.

How the authors handled the data: Researchers report that nucleated cell counts were estimated from reference gene primer amplification. Assay: immunoSEQ multiplex PCR; the TCRdb copy retains only in-frame clones and omits some. From that table come the V and J calls and clone size; the DNA was used to work out D and trimming. The sample includes about 120,000 clones, roughly 85% of them seen just once. The germline V gene encodes CDR1 SGDLS and CDR2 YYNGEE. This CDR3 is 15 amino acids long. V lost 1 base to trimming and J lost 2 bases, with 10 bases between them. The sequencing sample was made of peripheral blood. V usage is TRBV9 and J usage is TRBJ1-3, with D tentatively TRBD1 (5 bases). The sequence was obtained from a woman aged 80 or over with acute or convalescent COVID-19. The CDR3 region is CASSVTWGPGNTIYF. The CDR3 coding sequence is TGTGCCAGCAGCGTAACGTGGGGCCCTGGAAACACCATATATTTT.